This T cell receptor (beta chain) derives from a study of T cells after yellow fever vaccination. Trimming shortened V by 4 bases and J by 4 bases, and 7 bases separated the two germline ends. CDR1 and CDR2 (germline): SGHTA, FQGTGA. CDR3 length: 13 residues. Via MiXCR, TCRdb re-called the 5' RACE reads, giving one row per CDR3 protein. There are some 300,000 distinct CDR3 sequences in the sample; around 10% occur only once, and roughly 3% lies in the top ten. The specimen comprised CD4+ T cells sorted from PBMCs, sampled 45 days after the yellow fever booster vaccination. The V and J genes are TRBV7-3 and TRBJ2-2; D is uncertain. The sequence derives from a man younger than 30 who received the YFV17D yellow fever vaccine. The CDR3 reads CASSSSSTGELFF. The CDR3, as DNA: TGTGCCAGCAGCTCATCAAGCACCGGGGAGCTGTTTTTT. The complete variable domain, with remaining parts taken from reference TRBV7-3 and TRBJ2-2, reads GAGVSQTPSNKVTEKGKYVELRCDPISGHTALYWYRQSLGQGPEFLIYFQGTGAADDSGLPNDRFFAVRPEGSVSTLKIQRTERGDSAVYLCASSSSSTGELFFGEGSRLTVL.